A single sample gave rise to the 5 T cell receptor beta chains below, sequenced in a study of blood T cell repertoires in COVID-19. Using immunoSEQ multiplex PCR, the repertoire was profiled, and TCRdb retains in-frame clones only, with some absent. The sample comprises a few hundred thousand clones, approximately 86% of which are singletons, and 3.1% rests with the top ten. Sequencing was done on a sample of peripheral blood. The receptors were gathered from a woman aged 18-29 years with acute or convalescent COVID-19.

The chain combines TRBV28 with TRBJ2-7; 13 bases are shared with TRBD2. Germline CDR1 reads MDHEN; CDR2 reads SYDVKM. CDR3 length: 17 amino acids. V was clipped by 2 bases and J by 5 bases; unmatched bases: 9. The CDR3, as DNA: TGTGCCAGCAGTTTAGTCCGGACTAGCGGGAGTCAACACGAGCAGTACTTC. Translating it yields CASSLVRTSGSQHEQYF.

CDR3 in DNA: TGTGCCAGTAGCCCTAGCGGACACTCCTACGAGCAGTACTTC. It specifies CASSPSGHSYEQYF. The rearrangement uses TRBV19 and TRBJ2-7; 7 bases are a match to TRBD2. V lost 6 bases, J lost 0 bases, and 5 bases stayed unmatched. Looked up from germline, CDR1 is LNHDA and CDR2 is SQIVND (reference sequence). The CDR3 consists of 14 residues.

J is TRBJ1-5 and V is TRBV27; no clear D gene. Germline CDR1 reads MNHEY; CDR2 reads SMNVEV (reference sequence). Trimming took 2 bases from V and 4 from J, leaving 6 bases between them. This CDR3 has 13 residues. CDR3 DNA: TGTGCCAGCAGTTTAACAGAAAATCAGCCCCAGCATTTT. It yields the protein CASSLTENQPQHF.

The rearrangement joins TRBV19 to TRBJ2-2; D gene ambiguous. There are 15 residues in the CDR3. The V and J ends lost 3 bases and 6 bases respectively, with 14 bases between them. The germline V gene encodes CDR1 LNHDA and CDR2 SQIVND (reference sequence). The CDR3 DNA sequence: TGTGCCAGTAGTATTGTAACAGCAGGCCCCGGGGAGCTGTTTTTT. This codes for CASSIVTAGPGELFF.

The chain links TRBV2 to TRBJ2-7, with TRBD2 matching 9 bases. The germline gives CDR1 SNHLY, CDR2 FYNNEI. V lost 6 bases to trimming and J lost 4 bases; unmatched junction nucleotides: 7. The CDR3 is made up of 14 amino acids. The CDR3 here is CASSDGTSRYEQYF. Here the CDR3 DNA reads TGTGCCAGCAGCGACGGGACTAGCCGGTACGAGCAGTACTTC.